This T cell receptor (beta chain) comes out of a study of graft-versus-host responses after intestinal transplantation. J lost 4 bases, V lost 4 bases, and 6 bases had no gene match. In germline, CDR1 is SGHTA, CDR2 FQGNSA. CDR3 length: 15 residues. TCRdb's table, derived via immunoSEQ multiplex PCR, lists solely in-frame clones and lacks some. The sample lists some 40,000 clones; roughly 90% were seen once. This specimen consisted of PBMCs, obtained 524 days after transplant. The chain combines TRBV7-2 with TRBJ2-7; TRBD1 matches at 11 bases. The clonotype was recovered from a human patient who received an intestinal transplant, so some T cells may come from the graft donor. Here the CDR3 reads CASSSRTGGGYEQYF. CDR3 in DNA: TGTGCCAGCAGCTCCCGGACAGGGGGCGGGTACGAGCAGTACTTC.